The present T cell receptor (beta chain) was sequenced within a study of CD8+CD57+ T cells in acquired aplastic anemia. The V gene's germline CDR1 is DFQATT and CDR2 SNEGSKA (reference sequence). The CDR3 length is 12 residues. V lost 5 bases, J lost 3 bases, and 10 bases lay in between. Before being chosen for sequencing, patients had shown CD8+CD57+ cell expansion by flow cytometry. The diagnosis in all patients was severe acquired aplastic anemia. About this clonotype itself: Its cognate antigen is unknown.

The use of genomic DNA as template underpinned the TCR beta VDJ and CDR3 profiling. MiXCR, run by TCRdb on the reads, gives a single entry per CDR3 protein. The sample shows around 130,000 distinct CDR3 sequences, 55% to 60% of them seen only once. Study-level findings and limits: Patients were compared with controls for CD8+ Simpson's diversity, and no significant difference emerged. Between patients and controls, 25 to 35 CD8+ CDR3 sequences were found in common.

This receptor was taken from a human donor with aplastic anemia. The sequenced sample consisted of sorted CD4+, CD8+, or CD8+CD57+ T cells (not recorded which) from PBMCs. The V call is TRBV20-1, the J call TRBJ1-2; D call uncertain. As DNA, the CDR3 is TGCAGTGCTGGCTCGCCCCACTATGGCTACACCTTC. This codes for CSAGSPHYGYTF.